One and the same sample provided the 6 T cell receptor beta chains below, sequenced in a study of naive and memory T cell subsets. Notes on the study in general: Possibly reflecting memory cells re-expressing CD45RA, a few larger clonotypes occurred in naive repertoires, especially CD8.

Antigens for these TCRs are unknown. The beta constant-region primer was an equimolar mix of two oligonucleotides covering TRBC1 and TRBC2. Nested alpha and beta constant-region primers with the SP2 primer drove four PCR rounds on ligated cDNA. TCRdb processed the UMI-ligation and nested PCR reads anew with MiXCR; each CDR3 protein has one entry. The table includes more than 95,000 distinct CDR3 sequences, 13% to 15% detected once. Specimen: naive CD8+ T cells from blood. All receptors come from a human donor in good health.

Details on this clonotype: A single base separates this from a much larger clone, so it may be a read error. The CDR3, as DNA: TGTGCCAGCAGTCCGACGGAGCGGAGTTACAATAAGCAGTTCTTC. This translates into CASSPTERSYNKQFF. The chain has TRBV12-3 or TRBV12-4 and TRBJ2-1, with a possible D match to TRBD2 (5 bases). This CDR3 region has 15 residues.

The chain employs TRBV7-8 and TRBJ2-7; 7 bases line up with TRBD2. The CDR3 is 13 amino acids. The germline V gene encodes CDR1 SGHVS and CDR2 FQNEAQ. V dropped 2 bases and J dropped 6; count of bases not matched to a gene: 4. The CDR3 nucleotides read TGTGCCAGCAGCTTACGGGGGAGGGTCGAGCAGTACTTC. It specifies CASSLRGRVEQYF.

J is TRBJ2-5 and V is TRBV15; D is undetermined. V lost 3 bases and J 5 bases, leaving 13 bases between the germline ends. The CDR3 sequence is 14 residues long. From germline, CDR1 is LNHNV and CDR2 YYDKDF (reference sequence). The CDR3 is CATSSAPVGETQYF. CDR3 nucleotide sequence: TGTGCCACCAGCAGTGCACCCGTTGGGGAGACCCAGTACTTC.

By frequency in the sample, this clonotype is medium-sized. V usage is TRBV4-2 and J usage is TRBJ2-2; TRBD2 might be the D (5 bases). CDR3 size: 14 residues. The germline V gene encodes CDR1 LGHNA and CDR2 YNFKEQ. V lost 0 bases to trimming and J lost 6 bases, with 8 bases between them. In DNA, the CDR3 is TGTGCCAGCAGCCAAGAGGGTAGCGCCGGGGAGCTGTTTTTT. This gives the protein CASSQEGSAGELFF.

J is TRBJ2-1 and V is TRBV9; TRBD1 is a possible D gene (6 bases). Germline CDR1 SGDLS, CDR2 YYNGEE. V was clipped by 3 bases and J by 12 bases, with 19 bases between them. The CDR3 sequence is 14 residues long. The chain's CDR3 is CASSEGTLPEGQFF. Written as DNA, the CDR3 is TGTGCCAGCAGCGAGGGGACATTACCAGAGGGGCAGTTCTTC.

The rearrangement joins TRBV7-3 to TRBJ2-3, with 8 bases fitting TRBD2. V shed 3 bases, J shed 2 bases, and the junction held 7 bases outside the gene matches. The CDR3 loop spans 16 amino acids. In germline, CDR1 is SGHTA, CDR2 FQGTGA. The CDR3 bases are TGTGCCAGCAGCTTTATCTACGGGAGGGACACAGATACGCAGTATTTT. Translated: CASSFIYGRDTDTQYF.